These T cell receptor beta chains were read from a single sample in a study of CD8 T cells in Susac syndrome. One entry per CDR3 protein results from TCRdb running MiXCR on the immunoSEQ multiplex PCR reads. Counted here are 120,000 or so distinct CDR3 sequences, over 85% occurring once; the ten biggest clones make up more than 0.2%. The sequenced sample consisted of CD8+ T cells from PBMCs. Source of these receptors: a human donor with Susac syndrome. CDR3s leave out the opening cysteine and the closing phenylalanine or tryptophan. Only some rows state a clone size, as once, few, many or a class for expanded clones.

CDR3aa: ASSVEGQGITTQY
v_gene: TRBV9
abundance: -
j_gene: TRBJ2-5
len: 13

CDR3aa: ASSLGSTNQPQH
v_gene: TRBV11-2
abundance: -
j_gene: TRBJ1-5
len: 12

CDR3aa: ASSHQGRDEQY
v_gene: TRBV4-1
abundance: once
j_gene: TRBJ2-7
len: 11

CDR3aa: AWSVLRLADFYEQY
v_gene: TRBV30
abundance: -
j_gene: TRBJ2-7
len: 14

CDR3aa: ASSYGQGSTEAF
v_gene: TRBV5-6
abundance: -
j_gene: TRBJ1-1
len: 12

CDR3aa: SADDRGLYGYT
v_gene: TRBV20-1
abundance: -
j_gene: TRBJ1-2
len: 11

CDR3aa: ASSDGTSGYNEQF
v_gene: TRBV2
abundance: -
j_gene: TRBJ2-1
len: 13

CDR3aa: ASINRVSGANVLT
v_gene: TRBV2
abundance: -
j_gene: TRBJ2-6
len: 13

CDR3aa: AIGAGAGGEQF
v_gene: TRBV10-3
abundance: -
j_gene: TRBJ2-1
len: 11

CDR3aa: ASTQAGGNQPQH
v_gene: TRBV27
abundance: -
j_gene: TRBJ1-5
len: 12

CDR3aa: ASSEEGGPFYEQY
v_gene: TRBV2
abundance: -
j_gene: TRBJ2-7
len: 13

CDR3aa: ASSEAGGTQETQY
v_gene: TRBV6-1
abundance: -
j_gene: TRBJ2-5
len: 13

CDR3aa: ASSQDSDRGPSQH
v_gene: TRBV4-1
abundance: -
j_gene: TRBJ1-5
len: 13

CDR3aa: ATGLGTDYYEQY
v_gene: TRBV27
abundance: -
j_gene: TRBJ2-7
len: 12

CDR3aa: ASSIAGGLDTQY
v_gene: TRBV19
abundance: -
j_gene: TRBJ2-3
len: 12

CDR3aa: ATSRGTSGGRGLAEQY
v_gene: TRBV15
abundance: once
j_gene: TRBJ2-7
len: 16

CDR3aa: ASSSRTGGVGGYT
v_gene: TRBV27
abundance: -
j_gene: TRBJ1-2
len: 13

CDR3aa: ASSQEVTNEKLF
v_gene: TRBV3-1
abundance: -
j_gene: TRBJ1-4
len: 12

CDR3aa: ASSLGQGVNEKLF
v_gene: TRBV28
abundance: -
j_gene: TRBJ1-4
len: 13

CDR3aa: ASSSSGTGDPGYGYT
v_gene: TRBV4-1
abundance: -
j_gene: TRBJ1-2
len: 15

CDR3aa: ASSLGRDDTEAF
v_gene: TRBV27
abundance: -
j_gene: TRBJ1-1
len: 12

CDR3aa: SVPGFNEQY
v_gene: TRBV29-1
abundance: -
j_gene: TRBJ2-7
len: 9

CDR3aa: ASSSWTLSGANVLT
v_gene: TRBV5-6
abundance: -
j_gene: TRBJ2-6
len: 14

CDR3aa: ASSPPGGSYNEQF
v_gene: TRBV12-3/TRBV12-4
abundance: -
j_gene: TRBJ2-1
len: 13

CDR3aa: ASSSTMRQETQY
v_gene: TRBV12-3/TRBV12-4
abundance: -
j_gene: TRBJ2-5
len: 12

CDR3aa: ASSVAGTKGPLDYGYT
v_gene: TRBV9
abundance: once
j_gene: TRBJ1-2
len: 16

CDR3aa: ATSRTGGRYEQY
v_gene: TRBV15
abundance: -
j_gene: TRBJ2-7
len: 12

CDR3aa: ASSLYPGSSYEQY
v_gene: TRBV7-9
abundance: once
j_gene: TRBJ2-7
len: 13

CDR3aa: AISDLPSYEQY
v_gene: TRBV10-3
abundance: -
j_gene: TRBJ2-7
len: 11

CDR3aa: ASSQELQGPLNQPQH
v_gene: TRBV4-3
abundance: -
j_gene: TRBJ1-5
len: 15